This TCR beta chain was captured in a study of shared clonotypes between healthy human individuals. Broader study findings: Against clonotypes common to all four donors, non-shared ones had lower generation probabilities.

Profiling relied on immunoSEQ multiplex PCR, and the TCRdb table lists in-frame clones only, not all of them. The sample holds about 2.4 million clones, roughly 92% seen once. To note about this clone: Its cognate antigen is unknown.

Germline loops: CDR1 MNHEY, CDR2 SMNVEV (reference sequence). The trim removed 2 bases at V and 7 bases at J, leaving 3 bases unmatched. This CDR3 has 14 amino acids. The V call is TRBV27, the J call TRBJ2-1; 9 bases fit TRBD1. This clonotype originated in a man in his late teens or twenties in good health. The material sequenced was naive CD4+ T cells sorted from blood. As for subset: CD45RA+ positively selected. The CDR3 sequence is CASSLTQGANEQFF. CDR3 nucleotide sequence: TGTGCCAGCAGTTTAACACAGGGGGCGAATGAGCAGTTCTTC.